This T cell receptor beta chain was recorded in a study of response to subunit inactivated influenza vaccine. The CDR3 has 14 amino acids. V was pared by 2 bases and J by 4 bases, with 9 bases between. Germline V gene sequence: CDR1 LNHNV, CDR2 YYDKDF (reference sequence). In TCRdb, the RT-PCR reads were re-called with MiXCR into one record per CDR3 protein. Altogether around 650,000 distinct CDR3 sequences are present, about 15% being singletons, with the ten largest covering around a tenth. The specimen comprised PBMCs from blood, sampled 12 days after vaccination. The V call is TRBV15, the J call TRBJ1-5; D remains ambiguous. The TCR sequence derives from a man between 45 and 60 years old who received an inactivated influenza vaccine. The CDR3: CATSRREGNQPQHF. CDR3 DNA sequence: TGTGCCACCAGCAGACGGGAGGGAAATCAGCCCCAGCATTTT.